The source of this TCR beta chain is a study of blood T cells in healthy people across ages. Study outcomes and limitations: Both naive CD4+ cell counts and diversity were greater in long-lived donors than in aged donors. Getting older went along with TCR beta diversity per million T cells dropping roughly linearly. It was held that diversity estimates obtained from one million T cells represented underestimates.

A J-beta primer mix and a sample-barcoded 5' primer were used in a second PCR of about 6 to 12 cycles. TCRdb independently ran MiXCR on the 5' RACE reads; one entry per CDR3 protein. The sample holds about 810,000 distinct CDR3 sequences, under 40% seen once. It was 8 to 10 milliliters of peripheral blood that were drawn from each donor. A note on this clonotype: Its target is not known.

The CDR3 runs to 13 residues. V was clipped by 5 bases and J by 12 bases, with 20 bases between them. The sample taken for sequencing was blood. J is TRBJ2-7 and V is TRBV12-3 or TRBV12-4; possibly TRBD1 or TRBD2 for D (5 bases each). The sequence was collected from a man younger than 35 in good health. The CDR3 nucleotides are TGTGCCAGCAGTGTTGGGGGTTACGAGACCCGGTACTTC. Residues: CASSVGGYETRYF.